This T cell receptor (beta chain) was recovered during a study of untreated major depressive disorder. Regarding the study as a whole: Compared with controls, depressed patients showed more TRBV05-01 (Vbeta 5.1) usage in CD4+ T cells.

Trimming cost V 1 base and J 3 bases, with 15 bases left between them. The CDR3 is made up of 17 amino acids. CDR1 and CDR2 from the germline V gene are MGHRA and YSYEKL. The data were produced by immunoSEQ multiplex PCR, yet TCRdb's version contains in-frame clones alone and is incomplete. The repertoire consists of 15,000 to 20,000 clones, with approximately 87% occurring once and the leading ten covering roughly 0.82%. A remark on this clone: Its antigen remains unidentified.

Each depressed patient was pairwise matched to a non-depressed control for sex, age, current smoking status and body mass index. From thawed PBMCs, CD4+ T cells were purified by negative selection. The sample comprised CD4+ T cells from PBMCs. This clonotype was obtained from a woman aged 25 to 39 in good health. The V and J genes are TRBV4-1 and TRBJ1-4; D remains ambiguous. The CDR3 is CASSQALQSTSNEKLFF. The CDR3 bases are TGCGCCAGCAGCCAAGCCCTACAGTCGACTTCTAATGAAAAACTGTTTTTT.